This TCR beta chain derives from a study of regulatory and conventional T cells in RAG deficiency. Findings of the study overall: Other subsets showed around 10-fold reductions, but Treg unique TCR beta sequences fell 75 to 100-fold in these patients.

The protocol was immunoSEQ multiplex PCR, while the TCRdb copy is restricted to in-frame clones and leaves out a portion. Found here are around 29,000 clones, more than 90% of them singletons; the top ten hold approximately 0.35%. Genomic DNA came from blood conventional CD4+ T cells gated CD25-low CD127-high. Germline assignment: CDR1 MDHEN and CDR2 SYDVKM. V shed 6 bases and J shed 4 bases, with 13 bases lying between them. The CDR3 is 13 amino acids. Notes on this clone: Its target is unknown.

These data are also associated with another study on regulatory T cells. As that study records: The primer mix had 52 TRBV and 13 TRBJ primers.

The chain is built from TRBV28 and TRBJ2-7; maybe TRBD2 (6 bases). The sample consisted of CD25- CD4+ T cells sorted from blood. This receptor was identified in a human donor in good health. The CDR3 sequence is CASREGLNYEQYF. In DNA form, the CDR3 reads TGTGCCAGCAGAGAGGGACTTAATTACGAGCAGTACTTC.